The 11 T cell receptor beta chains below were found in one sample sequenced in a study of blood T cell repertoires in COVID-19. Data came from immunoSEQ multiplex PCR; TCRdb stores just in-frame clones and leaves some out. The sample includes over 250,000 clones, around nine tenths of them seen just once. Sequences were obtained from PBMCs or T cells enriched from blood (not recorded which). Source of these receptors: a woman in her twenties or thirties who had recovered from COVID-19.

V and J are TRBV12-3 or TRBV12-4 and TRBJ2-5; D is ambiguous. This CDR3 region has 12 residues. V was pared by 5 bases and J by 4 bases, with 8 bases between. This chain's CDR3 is CASSPIRETQYF. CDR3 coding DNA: TGTGCCAGCAGTCCCATTAGAGAGACCCAGTACTTC.

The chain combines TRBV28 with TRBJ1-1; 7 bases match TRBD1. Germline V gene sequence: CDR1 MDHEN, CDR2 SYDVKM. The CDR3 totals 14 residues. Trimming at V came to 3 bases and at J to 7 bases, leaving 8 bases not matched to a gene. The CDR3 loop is CASSFLTGFLEAFF. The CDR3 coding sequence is TGTGCCAGCAGTTTTCTGACAGGGTTTCTTGAAGCTTTCTTT.

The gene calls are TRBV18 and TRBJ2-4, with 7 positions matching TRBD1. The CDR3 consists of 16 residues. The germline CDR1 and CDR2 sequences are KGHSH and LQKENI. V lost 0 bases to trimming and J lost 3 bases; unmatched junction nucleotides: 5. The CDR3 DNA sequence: TGTGCCAGCTCACCACCGGGACAGAAGATCAAAAACATTCAGTACTTC. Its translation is CASSPPGQKIKNIQYF.

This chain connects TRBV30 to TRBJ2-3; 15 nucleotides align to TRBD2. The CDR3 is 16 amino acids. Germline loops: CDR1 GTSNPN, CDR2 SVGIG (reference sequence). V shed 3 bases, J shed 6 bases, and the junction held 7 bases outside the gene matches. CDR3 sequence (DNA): TGTGCCTGGAGCCGGACTAGCGGGAGGGGTTGGGATACGCAGTATTTT. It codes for CAWSRTSGRGWDTQYF.

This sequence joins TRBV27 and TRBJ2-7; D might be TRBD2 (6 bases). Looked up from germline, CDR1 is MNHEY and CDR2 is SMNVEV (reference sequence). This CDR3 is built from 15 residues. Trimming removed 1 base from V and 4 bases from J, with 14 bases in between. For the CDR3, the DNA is TGTGCCAGCAGTTTATTCGGCGGGATGAAGTACGAGCAGTACTTC. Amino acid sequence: CASSLFGGMKYEQYF.

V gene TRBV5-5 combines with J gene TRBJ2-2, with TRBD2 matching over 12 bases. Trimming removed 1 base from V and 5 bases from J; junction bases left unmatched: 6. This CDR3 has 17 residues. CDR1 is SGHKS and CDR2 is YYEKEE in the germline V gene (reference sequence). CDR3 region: CASSLLLAGGWTGELFF. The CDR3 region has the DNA TGTGCCAGCAGCTTGTTACTAGCGGGAGGTTGGACCGGGGAGCTGTTTTTT.

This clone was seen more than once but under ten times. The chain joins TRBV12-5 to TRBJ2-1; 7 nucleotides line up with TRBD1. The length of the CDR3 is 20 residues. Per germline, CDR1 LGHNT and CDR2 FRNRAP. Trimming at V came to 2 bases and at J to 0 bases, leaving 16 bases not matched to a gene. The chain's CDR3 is CASGLSRDSIAGGSYNEQFF. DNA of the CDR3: TGTGCTAGTGGTTTGTCCCGGGACAGTATTGCAGGTGGCTCCTACAATGAGCAGTTCTTC.

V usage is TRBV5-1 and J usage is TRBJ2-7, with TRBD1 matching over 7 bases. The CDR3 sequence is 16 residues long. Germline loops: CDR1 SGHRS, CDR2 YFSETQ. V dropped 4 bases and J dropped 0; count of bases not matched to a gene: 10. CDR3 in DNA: TGCGCCAGCAGCCCGGACAGGTTTGATCCCTCCTACGAGCAGTACTTC. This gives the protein CASSPDRFDPSYEQYF. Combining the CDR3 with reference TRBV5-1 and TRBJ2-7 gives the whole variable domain KAGVTQTPRYLIKTRGQQVTLSCSPISGHRSVSWYQQTPGQGLQFLFEYFSETQRNKGNFPGRFSGRQFSNSRSEMNVSTLELGDSALYLCASSPDRFDPSYEQYFGPGTRLTVT.

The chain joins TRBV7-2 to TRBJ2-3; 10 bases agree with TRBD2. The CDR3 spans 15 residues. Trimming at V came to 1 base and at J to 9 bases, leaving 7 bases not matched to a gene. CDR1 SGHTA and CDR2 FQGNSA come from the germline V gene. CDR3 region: CASSLEPSGGVTQYF. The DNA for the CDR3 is TGTGCCAGCAGCTTAGAGCCTAGCGGGGGAGTAACGCAGTATTTT. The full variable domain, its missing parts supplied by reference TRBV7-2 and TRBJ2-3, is GAGVSQSPSNKVTEKGKDVELRCDPISGHTALYWYRQSLGQGLEFLIYFQGNSAPDKSGLPSDRFSAERTGGSVSTLTIQRTQQEDSAVYLCASSLEPSGGVTQYFGPGTRLTVL.

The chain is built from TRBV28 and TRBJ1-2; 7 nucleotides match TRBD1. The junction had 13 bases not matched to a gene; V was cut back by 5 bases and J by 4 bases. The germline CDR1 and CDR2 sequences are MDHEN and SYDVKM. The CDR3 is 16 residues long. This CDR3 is CASSTPPWTGFYGYTF. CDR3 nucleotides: TGTGCCAGCAGTACCCCCCCTTGGACAGGCTTCTATGGCTACACCTTC.

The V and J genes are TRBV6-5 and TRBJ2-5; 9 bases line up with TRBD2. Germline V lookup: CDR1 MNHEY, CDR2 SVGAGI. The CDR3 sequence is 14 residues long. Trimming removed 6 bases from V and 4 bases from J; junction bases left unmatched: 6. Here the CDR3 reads CASRPLAGRETQYF. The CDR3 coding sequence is TGTGCCAGCAGACCCCTAGCGGGAAGAGAGACCCAGTACTTC.